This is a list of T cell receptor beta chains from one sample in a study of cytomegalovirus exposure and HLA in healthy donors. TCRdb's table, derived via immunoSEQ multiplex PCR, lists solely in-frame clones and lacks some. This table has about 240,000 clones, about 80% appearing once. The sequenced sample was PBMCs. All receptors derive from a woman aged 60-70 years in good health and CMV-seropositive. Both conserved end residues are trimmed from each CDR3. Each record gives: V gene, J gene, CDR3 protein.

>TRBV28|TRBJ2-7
ASSFDKTNYEQY
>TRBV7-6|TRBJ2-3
ASSLEWGGIEQDTQY
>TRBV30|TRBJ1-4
ACYGSNEKLF
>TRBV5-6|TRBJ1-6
ASSLVQGYSPLH
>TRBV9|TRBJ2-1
ASSVGTSYNEQF
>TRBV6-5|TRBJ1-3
ASSYRYRDGNTIY
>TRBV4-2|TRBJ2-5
ASSQEEREGPQETQY
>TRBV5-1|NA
ASSFPAASGEQY
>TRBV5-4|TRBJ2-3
ASRSSGYTDTQY
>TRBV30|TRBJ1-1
AWSVRGDTEAF
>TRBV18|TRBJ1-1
ASSRGRGIGTEAF
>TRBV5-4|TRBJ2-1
ASSFGGVNEQF
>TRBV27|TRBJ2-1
ASRRLALHEQF
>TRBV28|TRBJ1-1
ASSFRGSGAF
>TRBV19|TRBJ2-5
ASSIRLAEETQY
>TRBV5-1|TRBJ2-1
ASSLGQGGNEQF
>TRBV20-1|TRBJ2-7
SASPEQGRH
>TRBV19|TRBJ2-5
ASSGGAKGETQY
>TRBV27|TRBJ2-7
ASSLGAAHEQY
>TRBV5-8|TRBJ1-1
ASSPTGQALMNTEAF
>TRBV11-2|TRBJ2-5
ASSLDGGLRQETQY
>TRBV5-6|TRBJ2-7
ANNRVGEPYEQY
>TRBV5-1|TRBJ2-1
ASSGGLALNEQF
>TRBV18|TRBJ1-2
ASSVGQGDYGYT
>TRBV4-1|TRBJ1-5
ASSQDRQERLLYSNQPQH
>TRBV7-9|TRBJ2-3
ASSLSSGGTDTQY
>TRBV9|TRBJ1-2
ASSTPVRGINYGYT
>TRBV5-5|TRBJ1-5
ASSFRVNQPQH
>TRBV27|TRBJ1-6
ASSSQGISYNSPLH
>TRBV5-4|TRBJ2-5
ASSSGQSGETQY
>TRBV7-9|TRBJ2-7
SSSSETYEQY
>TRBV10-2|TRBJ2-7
ASSEPGTYEQY
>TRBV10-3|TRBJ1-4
AISDSGGREKLF
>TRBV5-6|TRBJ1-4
ASSPDRGNEKLF
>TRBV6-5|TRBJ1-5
ASRQGNQPQH
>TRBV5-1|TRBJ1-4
ASSSDRVDEKLF
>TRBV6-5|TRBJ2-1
ASSYEGGRANEQF
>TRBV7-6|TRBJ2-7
ASSLGAGAPSRTYEQY
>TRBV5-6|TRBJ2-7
ASSYRDRGLEQY
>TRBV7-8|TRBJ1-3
ASSLVGIGNTIY
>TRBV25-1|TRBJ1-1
ASMWGATEAF
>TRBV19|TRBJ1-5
ASRTVEGKVQPQH
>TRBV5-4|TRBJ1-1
ASSVGGQPNTEAF
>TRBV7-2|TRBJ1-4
ASSPDRSKLF
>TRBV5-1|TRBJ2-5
ASSPGTSGETQY
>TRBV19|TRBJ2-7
ASSAGGHFYEQY
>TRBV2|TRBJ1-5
ASSSEATQPQH
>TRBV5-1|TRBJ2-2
ATSWTGSNTGELF